The present entry profiles one T cell receptor (beta chain) with its context. The antigen is not known. This PCR relied on a set of 60 Vbeta primers and 13 Jbeta primers. Clones were read by immunoSEQ multiplex PCR, and TCRdb kept only the in-frame ones, dropping some. The top ten clones hold less than 3% of a sample with 90,000 to 130,000 clones, about 80% of them seen once. This record belongs to a study of cytomegalovirus exposure and HLA in healthy donors. Study-wide points: An analysis was carried out at a later point. It showed that HLA-associated TCR beta chains were more clonally expanded than equally common non-associated chains. For most subjects, TCR beta sequences were reported to predict HLA-A and HLA-B alleles with accuracy.

Trimming removed 5 bases from V and 4 bases from J, with 17 bases in between. In germline, CDR1 is SGHVS, CDR2 FNYEAQ. CDR3 length: 15 residues. The V call is TRBV7-6, the J call TRBJ1-1; D call uncertain. The sequence was obtained from a woman in her sixties in good health and CMV-seropositive. Sequenced sample: PBMCs. The CDR3 coding sequence is TGTGCCAGCAGCCCCGAAGGAGGGTCGGGCACTGAAGCTTTCTTT. It yields the protein CASSPEGGSGTEAFF.